Presented here are 28 T cell receptor beta chains from one specimen sequenced in a study of post-analysis software for immune sequencing data. Prepared TCR beta cDNA libraries contained unique molecular identifiers. Using its own MiXCR run on the PCR reads, TCRdb lists one record per CDR3 protein. Of fewer than 850,000 distinct CDR3 sequences listed, about 32% are singletons. The antigens these receptors bind are not known. Whole-study findings and limits: Several TRBV segments (TRBV5-6, TRBV5-1 and TRBV20-1 among them) occurred more frequently in patients than in controls.

The sample was blood. These receptors were obtained from a girl aged 10 to 17 with multiple sclerosis.

The rearrangement uses TRBV9 and TRBJ1-2; a possible D gene is TRBD1 (5 bases). Trimming removed 0 bases from V and 3 bases from J, with 6 bases in between. Per germline, CDR1 SGDLS and CDR2 YYNGEE. CDR3 size: 13 residues. CDR3 coding DNA: TGTGCCAGCAGCGTAGGGGGGTACTATGGCTACACCTTC. Protein: CASSVGGYYGYTF.

The V call is TRBV27, the J call TRBJ2-2; D remains ambiguous. The CDR3 extends over 15 amino acids. Germline V lookup: CDR1 MNHEY, CDR2 SMNVEV (reference sequence). V dropped 1 base and J dropped 5 bases, with 11 bases sitting between them. For the CDR3, the DNA is TGTGCCAGCAGTTTATTTCCAGCCCGGACCGGGGAGCTGTTTTTT. It specifies CASSLFPARTGELFF.

This clonotype has just a few counts. A much larger clone lies one base from this, so it may be a read error. The chain joins TRBV4-3 to TRBJ2-7; TRBD2 matches at 8 bases. Germline values: CDR1 LGHNA, CDR2 YSLEER. This CDR3 is built from 17 residues. The CDR3 sequence is CAGSRGLAETGHREQYF. The CDR3 DNA reads TGCGCCGGCAGCCGAGGACTAGCCGAAACGGGACATCGGGAGCAGTACTTC.

The chain carries TRBV5-1 and TRBJ2-5, with 13 positions matching TRBD2. The CDR3 length is 16 residues. Looked up from germline, CDR1 is SGHRS and CDR2 is YFSETQ. The V segment lost 1 base and the J segment 11 bases; nucleotides outside the gene matches: 11. CDR3 in amino acids: CASSLSRTSGSMEQYF. CDR3 DNA: TGCGCCAGCAGCTTGTCAAGGACTAGCGGGAGTATGGAGCAGTACTTC.

The V gene is TRBV5-1, the J gene TRBJ2-1; D unclear. The CDR3 sequence is 13 residues long. Germline assignment: CDR1 SGHRS and CDR2 YFSETQ. V lost 0 bases, J lost 5 bases, and 6 bases lay in between. CDR3 amino acids: CASSLAADNEQFF. The CDR3 nucleotides are TGCGCCAGCAGCTTGGCCGCCGACAATGAGCAGTTCTTC.

This sequence joins TRBV12-5 and TRBJ1-1; D is possibly TRBD1 (6 bases). CDR3 length equals 15 residues. Trimming stripped 3 bases from V and 1 base from J, with 12 bases between. The germline V gene encodes CDR1 LGHNT and CDR2 FRNRAP. The CDR3 region has the DNA TGTGCTAGTGGTTTCCAACAGGGAGCGAACACTGAAGCTTTCTTT. Its translation is CASGFQQGANTEAFF.

This clonotype was recorded a few times. This chain joins TRBV20-1 and TRBJ2-5; 10 bases line up with TRBD2. This CDR3 spans 15 amino acids. Unmatched junction bases numbered 9, after V lost 6 bases and J lost 2 bases. Germline assignment: CDR1 DFQATT and CDR2 SNEGSKA (reference sequence). The CDR3 region has the DNA TGCAGTGCCTCCCCTAGCGGGGGCGATCAAGAGACCCAGTACTTC. Encoded protein: CSASPSGGDQETQYF.

This clonotype occurred a few times. V and J are TRBV2 and TRBJ2-1, with D maybe TRBD1 (6 bases). Germline lookup yields CDR1 SNHLY and CDR2 FYNNEI. The V gene lost 1 base and the J gene lost 10 bases, with 11 bases spanning the gap. The CDR3 loop spans 13 amino acids. DNA of the CDR3: TGTGCCAGCAGTGAAGAGGGGGTAAGCGAGCAGTTCTTC. This codes for CASSEEGVSEQFF.

This clonotype was observed a handful of times. This chain links TRBV5-1 with TRBJ1-2; the D is unclear. CDR1 SGHRS and CDR2 YFSETQ come from the germline V gene. V was cut by 4 bases and J by 8 bases, with 15 bases left in between. The CDR3 covers 13 residues. For the CDR3, the DNA is TGCGCCAGCAGCCCTCTATCCGGTCGGGGCTACACCTTC. It encodes CASSPLSGRGYTF.

This clonotype has more than one count but fewer than ten. V usage is TRBV10-3 and J usage is TRBJ1-2; 10 bases are shared with TRBD1. V shed 6 bases, J shed 5 bases, and the junction held 9 bases outside the gene matches. The CDR3 sequence is 15 residues long. Germline V gene data show CDR1 as ENHRY and CDR2 as SYGVKD. The CDR3 DNA reads as TGTGCCATCAGACCGGGACAGGGGATTGGGTATGGCTACACCTTC. Encoded protein: CAIRPGQGIGYGYTF.

The chain joins TRBV4-2 to TRBJ1-2; D is uncertain. The CDR3 totals 15 residues. Trimming pared 0 bases from V and 8 bases from J, leaving 16 bases between. Germline V gives CDR1 LGHNA, CDR2 YNFKEQ. The CDR3 loop is CASSQDSAPESGYTF. The CDR3 nucleotides are TGTGCCAGCAGCCAAGATTCTGCCCCAGAGAGCGGCTACACCTTC.

The CDR3 spells CASSLVTGGHTEAFF. CDR3 nucleotide sequence: TGCGCCAGCAGCTTGGTTACAGGGGGTCACACTGAAGCTTTCTTT. The V call is TRBV5-1, the J call TRBJ1-1, with 8 nucleotides matching TRBD1. Trimming at V came to 0 bases and at J to 3 bases, leaving 4 bases not matched to a gene. The CDR3 sequence is 15 residues long. Germline-derived CDR1 and CDR2 are SGHRS and YFSETQ.

Comments on this clonotype: An end of the junction differs from the germline gene, which may be a read error. The chain combines TRBV4-3 with TRBJ2-3, with D hard to call. The germline V gene has CDR1 LGHNA and CDR2 YSLEER. There are 17 residues in the CDR3. The CDR3 region is CAGSQDALSVSTDTQYF. The DNA for the CDR3 is TGCGCCGGCAGCCAAGATGCCCTGTCCGTTAGCACAGATACGCAGTATTTT.

The J gene is TRBJ2-1, the V gene TRBV25-1, with a weak D call TRBD2 (6 bases). The CDR3 spans 14 residues. Per the germline V gene, CDR1 is MGHDK and CDR2 is SYGVNS. The ends were cut back, 3 bases at V and 7 bases at J, with 13 bases in the middle. The CDR3 sequence: CASSERGALNEQFF. CDR3 bases: TGTGCCAGCAGTGAGCGGGGTGCCTTGAATGAGCAGTTCTTC.

The chain has TRBV6-4 and TRBJ2-3; 14 bases map to TRBD2. The CDR3 sequence is 16 residues long. Looked up from germline, CDR1 is MRHNA and CDR2 is SNTAGT. V was clipped by 6 bases and J by 5 bases; unmatched bases: 7. The CDR3 DNA is TGTGCCAGCAGACCGACTAGCGGGAGGGCCGGAGATACGCAGTATTTT. Translated, it gives CASRPTSGRAGDTQYF.

The chain carries TRBV28 and TRBJ2-5, with TRBD2 identical over 7 bases. J was trimmed by 8 bases and V by 0 bases; bases with no gene match: 15. The CDR3 contains 17 residues. Looked up from germline, CDR1 is MDHEN and CDR2 is SYDVKM. The CDR3, as DNA: TGTGCCAGCAGTTTATGGGGGGAGGGAAAGGTCAAGAGAACCCAGTACTTC. It is translated as CASSLWGEGKVKRTQYF.

The chain joins TRBV20-1 to TRBJ2-3; 10 positions match TRBD2. CDR1 is DFQATT, CDR2 SNEGSKA, per germline (reference sequence). V gave up 0 bases and J gave up 6 bases; unmatched junction bases: 9. The CDR3 spans 16 residues. DNA of the CDR3: TGCAGTGCTAGAGAGACGAGGACTAGCGGAGGGGATACGCAGTATTTT. This encodes CSARETRTSGGDTQYF.

The chain links TRBV6-6 to TRBJ2-5; D remains ambiguous. The ends were cut back, 7 bases at V and 5 bases at J, with 8 bases in the middle. The CDR3 has 11 residues. Per the germline V gene, CDR1 is MNHNY and CDR2 is SVGAGI (reference sequence). The CDR3 protein is CASTAAETQYF. The CDR3 DNA reads as TGTGCCAGCACGGCCGCGGAGACCCAGTACTTC.

This chain connects TRBV5-1 to TRBJ2-2; 7 bases fit TRBD1. After removal of 1 base from V and 0 bases from J, the junction contained 0 bases not matched to a gene. CDR3 length equals 15 residues. Germline assignment: CDR1 SGHRS and CDR2 YFSETQ. In DNA form, the CDR3 reads TGCGCCAGCAGCTTGACAGGGGCGAACACCGGGGAGCTGTTTTTT. This gives the protein CASSLTGANTGELFF. The variable domain in full, with the rest retrieved from reference TRBV5-1 and TRBJ2-2, is KAGVTQTPRYLIKTRGQQVTLSCSPISGHRSVSWYQQTPGQGLQFLFEYFSETQRNKGNFPGRFSGRQFSNSRSEMNVSTLELGDSALYLCASSLTGANTGELFFGEGSRLTVL.

In this sample, this clonotype turned up a few times. V usage is TRBV6-2 or TRBV6-3 and J usage is TRBJ2-5, with D unclear. The CDR3 sequence is 14 residues long. Germline V gene sequence: CDR1 MNHEY, CDR2 SVGEGT. V was clipped by 0 bases and J by 5 bases, with 10 bases between them. CDR3 region: CASSYSPRWETQYF. For the CDR3, the DNA is TGTGCCAGCAGTTACTCGCCTAGATGGGAGACCCAGTACTTC.

This clonotype was seen a handful of times. The genes are TRBV3-1 and TRBJ2-3, with 7 positions matching TRBD2. V dropped 5 bases and J dropped 4; count of bases not matched to a gene: 12. CDR1 and CDR2 (germline): LGHDT, YNNKEL (reference sequence). The CDR3 is 16 residues long. In nucleotides, the CDR3 is TGTGCCAGCAGCTCCACTAGTGAGGGAGGGGCAGATACGCAGTATTTT. Translating it yields CASSSTSEGGADTQYF.

J is TRBJ1-6 and V is TRBV2; D is uncertain. The CDR3 is 15 amino acids. V was cut by 3 bases and J by 0 bases, with 6 bases left in between. Germline V lookup: CDR1 SNHLY, CDR2 FYNNEI. CDR3 sequence (DNA): TGTGCCAGCAGTGACAGGAGCTCCTATAATTCACCCCTCCACTTT. It yields the protein CASSDRSSYNSPLHF.

V and J are TRBV28 and TRBJ2-1; D perhaps matches TRBD2 (5 bases). This CDR3 comprises 15 residues. Per germline, CDR1 MDHEN and CDR2 SYDVKM. The ends were cut back, 6 bases at V and 9 bases at J, with 21 bases in the middle. The CDR3 bases are TGTGCCAGCAGAACCGGACGCGATGGTCGGGGTGAGCAGTTCTTC. Encoded protein: CASRTGRDGRGEQFF. Full variable domain (rest looked up from reference TRBV28 and TRBJ2-1): DVKVTQSSRYLVKRTGEKVFLECVQDMDHENMFWYRQDPGLGLRLIYFSYDVKMKEKGDIPEGYSVSREKKERFSLILESASTNQTSMYLCASRTGRDGRGEQFFGPGTRLTVL.

Details on this clonotype: Possible read error: a much larger clone is one base away. This chain links TRBV27 with TRBJ2-7; D remains unclear. V shed 7 bases and J shed 0 bases, with 16 bases lying between them. There are 15 residues in the CDR3. Per the germline V gene, CDR1 is MNHEY and CDR2 is SMNVEV (reference sequence). CDR3 bases: TGTGCCAGCACGGAAGTCGGGCCGAGCTCCTACGAGCAGTACTTC. This translates into CASTEVGPSSYEQYF.

The chain uses TRBV6-2 or TRBV6-3 and TRBJ1-2; 9 bases are shared with TRBD1. The V segment lost 5 bases and the J segment 1 base; nucleotides outside the gene matches: 8. CDR1 is MNHEY, CDR2 SVGEGT, per germline. The CDR3 sequence is 16 residues long. This CDR3 reads CASSRGQGRINYGYTF. CDR3 coding DNA: TGTGCCAGCAGTAGGGGACAGGGAAGAATTAACTATGGCTACACCTTC.

This clonotype was counted a few times. V is TRBV7-2 and J is TRBJ1-4, with 9 positions matching TRBD1. CDR3 size: 18 residues. V was pared by 4 bases and J by 0 bases, with 9 bases of the junction left unmatched. Germline V gene lookup returns CDR1 SGHTA and CDR2 FQGNSA. This CDR3 is CASSSRTGALATNEKLFF. The CDR3 region has the DNA TGTGCCAGCAGCTCCCGGACAGGGGCACTTGCAACTAATGAAAAACTGTTTTTT.

J is TRBJ2-7 and V is TRBV28; 11 bases align to TRBD2. From germline, CDR1 is MDHEN and CDR2 SYDVKM. The CDR3 extends over 18 amino acids. After removal of 5 bases from V and 1 base from J, the junction contained 13 bases not matched to a gene. Here the CDR3 reads CASSPSGIAGGPSYEQYF. CDR3 coding DNA: TGTGCCAGCAGTCCCTCCGGGATAGCGGGAGGGCCTTCCTACGAGCAGTACTTC.

This clonotype was counted between two and nine times. The chain joins TRBV7-2 to TRBJ2-7; D possibly matches TRBD1 or TRBD2 (5 bases each). The V gene lost 6 bases and the J gene lost 0 bases, with 15 bases spanning the gap. In germline, CDR1 is SGHTA, CDR2 FQGNSA. The CDR3 sequence is 15 residues long. CDR3 DNA sequence: TGTGCCAGCAGTCGAGCCCGGGACGGCTCCTACGAGCAGTACTTC. This sequence encodes CASSRARDGSYEQYF.